Detailed here is one TCR beta chain. This record belongs to a study of blood T cell repertoires in COVID-19. About the research overall: Sample material is recorded as cDNA or gDNA derived from T cells, B-cell-depleted T cells, or PBMCs.

V lost 3 bases and J 4 bases, leaving 15 bases between the germline ends. In germline, CDR1 is KGHSH, CDR2 LQKENI. The CDR3 is 15 residues long. Repertoires were generated with immunoSEQ multiplex PCR, while TCRdb's copy carries only in-frame clones and drops some. The sample lists some 42,000 clones; 76% were seen once. The material sequenced was peripheral blood. The chain has TRBV18 and TRBJ1-1, with D unclear. This clonotype originated in a man older than 75 with acute or convalescent COVID-19. The DNA of the CDR3 is TGTGCCAGCTCACCGAAGACGGAAGCGAGCACTGAAGCTTTCTTT. It translates to CASSPKTEASTEAFF.